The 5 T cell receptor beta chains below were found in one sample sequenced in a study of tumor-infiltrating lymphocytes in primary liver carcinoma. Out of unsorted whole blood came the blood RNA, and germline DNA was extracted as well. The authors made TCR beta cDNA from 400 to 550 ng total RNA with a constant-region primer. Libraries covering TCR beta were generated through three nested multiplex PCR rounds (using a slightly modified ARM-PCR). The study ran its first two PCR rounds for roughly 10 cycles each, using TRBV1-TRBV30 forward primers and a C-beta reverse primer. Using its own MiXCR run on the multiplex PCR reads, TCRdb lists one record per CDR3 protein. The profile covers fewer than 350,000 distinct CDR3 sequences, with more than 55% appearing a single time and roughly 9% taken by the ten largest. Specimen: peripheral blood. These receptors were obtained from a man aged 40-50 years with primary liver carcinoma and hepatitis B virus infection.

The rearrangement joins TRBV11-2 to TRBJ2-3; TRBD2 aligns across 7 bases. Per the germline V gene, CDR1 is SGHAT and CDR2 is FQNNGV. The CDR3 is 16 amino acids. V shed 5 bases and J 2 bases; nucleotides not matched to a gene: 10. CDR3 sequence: CASSPLTGGVTDTQYF. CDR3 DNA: TGTGCCAGCAGCCCACTAACGGGAGGCGTCACAGATACGCAGTATTTT.

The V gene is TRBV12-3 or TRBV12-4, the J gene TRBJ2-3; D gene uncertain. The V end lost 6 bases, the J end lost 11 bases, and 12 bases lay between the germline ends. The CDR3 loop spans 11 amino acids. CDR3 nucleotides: TGTGCCAGCAGCTCAAGCTATATGCAGTATTTT. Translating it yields CASSSSYMQYF.

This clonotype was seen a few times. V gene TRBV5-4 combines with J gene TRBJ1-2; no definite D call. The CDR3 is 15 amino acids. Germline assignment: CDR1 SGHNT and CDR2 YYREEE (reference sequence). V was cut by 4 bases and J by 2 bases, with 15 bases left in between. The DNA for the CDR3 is TGTGCCAGCAGCGGAGCACAGCAAACCAACTATGGCTACACCTTC. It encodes CASSGAQQTNYGYTF.

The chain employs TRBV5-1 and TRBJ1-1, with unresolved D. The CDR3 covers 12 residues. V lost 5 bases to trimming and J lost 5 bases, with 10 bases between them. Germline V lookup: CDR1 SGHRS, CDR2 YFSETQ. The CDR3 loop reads CASRSTETEAFF. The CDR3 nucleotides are TGCGCCAGCAGGAGCACGGAAACTGAAGCTTTCTTT.

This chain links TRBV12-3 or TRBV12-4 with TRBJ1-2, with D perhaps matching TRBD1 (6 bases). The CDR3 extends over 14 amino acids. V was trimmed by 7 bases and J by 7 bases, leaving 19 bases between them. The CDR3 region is CASNIGGSQGGYTF. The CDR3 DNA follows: TGTGCCAGCAACATAGGGGGGAGCCAGGGTGGCTACACCTTC.